These 5 T cell receptor beta chains were sequenced from one sample in a study of T cells in Graves' hyperthyroidism and ophthalmopathy. TCR beta CDR3 regions were amplified from RNA transcripts. HTBI primers drove first-round RT-PCR of the TCR CDR3. TCRdb called the multiplex PCR reads again in MiXCR, with one record for every CDR3 protein. Among around 55,000 distinct CDR3 sequences listed, under 50% were seen once. Sequenced material: blood. The origin of the receptors is a woman in her fifties or sixties with Graves' ophthalmopathy.

The DNA for the CDR3 is TGTGCCACCAGCGCGGACAGGCCTGGAAACACCATATATTTT. It encodes CATSADRPGNTIYF. The gene calls are TRBV15 and TRBJ1-3, with 7 bases matching TRBD1. The CDR3 is 14 residues long. Germline V gives CDR1 LNHNV, CDR2 YYDKDF (reference sequence). Germline trimming cut 5 bases from V and 2 bases from J; bases unmatched to any gene: 3.

V usage is TRBV7-2 and J usage is TRBJ2-7; no clear D gene. With 1 base removed from V and 5 bases from J, the gap between germline ends came to 12 bases. There are 14 residues in the CDR3. Germline CDR1 and CDR2: SGHTA and FQGNSA. The CDR3 loop reads CASSLDRAGNEQYF. As DNA, the CDR3 is TGTGCCAGCAGCTTAGATCGGGCAGGCAACGAGCAGTACTTC.

This sequence joins TRBV20-1 and TRBJ2-7; TRBD2 matches 7 bases. V lost 6 bases and J lost 0; bases outside the gene matches: 8. This CDR3 has 14 residues. Looked up from germline, CDR1 is DFQATT and CDR2 is SNEGSKA (reference sequence). Here the CDR3 reads CSASSGSISYEQYF. The CDR3, as DNA: TGCAGTGCCAGTAGCGGGTCCATCTCCTACGAGCAGTACTTC.

Concerning this clonotype itself: It may be a read error: a sequence one base away is much more abundant. This chain joins TRBV4-3 and TRBJ2-3; TRBD2 matches at 7 bases. The CDR3 sequence is 17 residues long. Germline-derived CDR1 and CDR2 are LGHNA and YSLEER. In DNA form, the CDR3 reads TGCCCCAGCAGCCAAGCGCTTTGGCGGGAGCTCTCAGATACGCAGTATTTT. It is translated as CPSSQALWRELSDTQYF.

The chain employs TRBV7-6 and TRBJ2-3; either TRBD1 or TRBD2 may fit D (6 bases each). V was pared by 2 bases and J by 3 bases, with 9 bases between. Germline loops: CDR1 SGHVS, CDR2 FNYEAQ. CDR3 length equals 14 residues. The CDR3: CASSLKGGTDTQYF. The CDR3 region has the DNA TGTGCCAGCAGCTTAAAAGGGGGGACAGATACGCAGTATTTT. Variable domain in full (rest from reference TRBV7-6 and TRBJ2-3): GAGVSQSPRYKVTKRGQDVALRCDPISGHVSLYWYRQALGQGPEFLTYFNYEAQQDKSGLPNDRFSAERPEGSISTLTIQRTEQRDSAMYRCASSLKGGTDTQYFGPGTRLTVL.